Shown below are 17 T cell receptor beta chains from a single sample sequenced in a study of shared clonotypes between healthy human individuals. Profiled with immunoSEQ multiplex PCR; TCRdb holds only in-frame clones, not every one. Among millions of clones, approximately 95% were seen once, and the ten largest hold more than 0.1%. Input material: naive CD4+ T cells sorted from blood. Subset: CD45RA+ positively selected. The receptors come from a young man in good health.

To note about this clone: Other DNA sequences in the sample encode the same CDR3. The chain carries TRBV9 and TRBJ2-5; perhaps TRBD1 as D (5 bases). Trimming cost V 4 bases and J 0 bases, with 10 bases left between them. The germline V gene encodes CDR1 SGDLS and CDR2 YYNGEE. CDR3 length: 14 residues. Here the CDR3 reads CASSSQGNQETQYF. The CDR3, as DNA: TGTGCCAGCAGCTCTCAGGGTAACCAAGAGACCCAGTACTTC.

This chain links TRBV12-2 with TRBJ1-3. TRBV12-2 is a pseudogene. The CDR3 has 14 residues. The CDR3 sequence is CASRLGVYRNTIYF. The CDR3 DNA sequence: TGTGCAAGTCGCTTAGGGGTCTATAGAAACACCATATATTTT.

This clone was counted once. The CDR3 sequence: CASSEGIYNEQFF. The CDR3, as DNA: TGTGCCAGTAGCGAGGGAATCTACAATGAGCAGTTCTTC. V is TRBV19 and J is TRBJ2-1; D possibly corresponds to TRBD2 (5 bases). Trimming removed 6 bases from V and 3 bases from J, with 9 bases in between. The CDR3 has 13 residues. Germline V CDR1 and CDR2: LNHDA, SQIVND (reference sequence). The complete variable domain, with remaining parts taken from reference TRBV19 and TRBJ2-1, reads DGGITQSPKYLFRKEGQNVTLSCEQNLNHDAMYWYRQDPGQGLRLIYYSQIVNDFQKGDIAEGYSVSREKKESFPLTVTSAQKNPTAFYLCASSEGIYNEQFFGPGTRLTVL.

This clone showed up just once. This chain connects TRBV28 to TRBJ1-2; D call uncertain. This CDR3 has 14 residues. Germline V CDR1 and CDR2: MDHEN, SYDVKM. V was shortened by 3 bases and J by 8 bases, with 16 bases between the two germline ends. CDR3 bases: TGTGCCAGCAGTTTTTTTAAAGGGATGCTGGGCTACACCTTC. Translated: CASSFFKGMLGYTF.

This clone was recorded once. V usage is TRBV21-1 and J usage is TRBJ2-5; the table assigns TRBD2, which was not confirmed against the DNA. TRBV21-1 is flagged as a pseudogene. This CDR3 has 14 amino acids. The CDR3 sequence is CASSQAGGVETQYF. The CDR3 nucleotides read TGTGCCAGCAGCCAAGCGGGGGGTGTAGAGACCCAGTACTTC.

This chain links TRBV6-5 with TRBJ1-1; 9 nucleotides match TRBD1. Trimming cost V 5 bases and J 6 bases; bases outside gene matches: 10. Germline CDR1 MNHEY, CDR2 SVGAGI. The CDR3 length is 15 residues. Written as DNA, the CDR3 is TGTGCCAGCAGTCCCCCTCGACAGGGGGAACCTGAAGCTTTCTTT. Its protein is CASSPPRQGEPEAFF.

CDR3 amino acids: CASSLILGVGSYEQYF. The CDR3 region has the DNA TGTGCCAGCAGTTTAATCCTAGGGGTTGGCTCCTACGAGCAGTACTTC. The chain is built from TRBV28 and TRBJ2-7; D perhaps matches TRBD1 (5 bases). Looked up from germline, CDR1 is MDHEN and CDR2 is SYDVKM. CDR3 length: 16 amino acids. Trimming shortened V by 2 bases and J by 0 bases, and 14 bases separated the two germline ends.

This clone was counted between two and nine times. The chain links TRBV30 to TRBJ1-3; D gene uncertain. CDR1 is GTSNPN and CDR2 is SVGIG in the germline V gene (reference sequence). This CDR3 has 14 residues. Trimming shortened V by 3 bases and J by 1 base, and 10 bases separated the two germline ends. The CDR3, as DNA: TGTGCCTGGAGCAAAGGTGCTTCTGGAAACACCATATATTTT. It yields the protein CAWSKGASGNTIYF. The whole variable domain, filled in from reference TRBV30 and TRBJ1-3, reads SQTIHQWPATLVQPVGSPLSLECTVEGTSNPNLYWYRQAAGRGLQLLFYSVGIGQISSEVPQNLSASRPQDRQFILSSKKLLLSDSGFYLCAWSKGASGNTIYFGEGSWLTVV.

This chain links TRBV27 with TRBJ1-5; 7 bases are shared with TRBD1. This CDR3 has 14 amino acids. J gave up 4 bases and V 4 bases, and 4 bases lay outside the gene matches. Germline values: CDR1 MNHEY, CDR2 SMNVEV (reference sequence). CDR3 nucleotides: TGTGCCAGCAGTTACAGGGGACGGAATCAGCCCCAGCATTTT. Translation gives CASSYRGRNQPQHF.

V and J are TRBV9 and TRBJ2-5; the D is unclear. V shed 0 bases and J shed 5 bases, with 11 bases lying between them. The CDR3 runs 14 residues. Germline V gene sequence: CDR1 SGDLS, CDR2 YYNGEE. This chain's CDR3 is CASSVESGRETQYF. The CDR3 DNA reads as TGTGCCAGCAGCGTAGAGTCCGGCCGGGAGACCCAGTACTTC.

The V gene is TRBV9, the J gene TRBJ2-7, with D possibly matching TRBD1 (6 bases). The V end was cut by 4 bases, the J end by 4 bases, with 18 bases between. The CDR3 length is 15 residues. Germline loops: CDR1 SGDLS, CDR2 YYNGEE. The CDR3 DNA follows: TGTGCCAGCAGCAGGGGGACCCGGGTCGAGTACGAGCAGTACTTC. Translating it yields CASSRGTRVEYEQYF. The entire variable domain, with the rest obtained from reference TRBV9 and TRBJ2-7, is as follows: DSGVTQTPKHLITATGQRVTLRCSPRSGDLSVYWYQQSLDQGLQFLIQYYNGEERAKGNILERFSAQQFPDLHSELNLSSLELGDSALYFCASSRGTRVEYEQYFGPGTRLTVT.

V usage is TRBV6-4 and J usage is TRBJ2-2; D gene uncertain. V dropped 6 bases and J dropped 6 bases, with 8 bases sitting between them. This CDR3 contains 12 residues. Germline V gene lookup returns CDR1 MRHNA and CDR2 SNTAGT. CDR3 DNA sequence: TGTGCCAGCAGCTCGATCCCCGGGGAGCTGTTTTTT. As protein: CASSSIPGELFF.

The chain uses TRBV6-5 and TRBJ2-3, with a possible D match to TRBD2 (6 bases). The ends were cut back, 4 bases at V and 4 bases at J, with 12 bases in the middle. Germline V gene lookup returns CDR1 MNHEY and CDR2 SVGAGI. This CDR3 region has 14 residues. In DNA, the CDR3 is TGTGCCAGCAGTTCTACAGGCGGGGCAGATACGCAGTATTTT. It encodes CASSSTGGADTQYF.

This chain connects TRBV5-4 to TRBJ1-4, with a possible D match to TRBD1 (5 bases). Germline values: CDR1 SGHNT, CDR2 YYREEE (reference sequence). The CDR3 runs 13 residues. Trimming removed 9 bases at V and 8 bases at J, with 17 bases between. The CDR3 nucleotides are TGTGCCACCTCCACGGAGTGGGGCGAAAAACTGTTTTTT. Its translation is CATSTEWGEKLFF. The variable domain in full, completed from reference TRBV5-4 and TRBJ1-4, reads ETGVTQSPTHLIKTRGQQVTLRCSSQSGHNTVSWYQQALGQGPQFIFQYYREEENGRGNFPPRFSGLQFPNYSSELNVNALELDDSALYLCATSTEWGEKLFFGSGTQLSVL.

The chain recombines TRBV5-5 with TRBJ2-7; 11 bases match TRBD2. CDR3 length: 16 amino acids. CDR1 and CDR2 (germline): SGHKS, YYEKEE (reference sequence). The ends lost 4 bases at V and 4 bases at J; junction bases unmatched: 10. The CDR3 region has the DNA TGTGCCAGCAGCGCAACACTAGCGGGAGCGGAGTACGAGCAGTACTTC. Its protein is CASSATLAGAEYEQYF.

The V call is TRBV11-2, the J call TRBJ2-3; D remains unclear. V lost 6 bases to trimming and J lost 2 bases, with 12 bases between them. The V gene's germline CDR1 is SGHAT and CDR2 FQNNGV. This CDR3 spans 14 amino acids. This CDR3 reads CASSKDRYTDTQYF. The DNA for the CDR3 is TGTGCCAGCAGTAAGGATAGATACACAGATACGCAGTATTTT.

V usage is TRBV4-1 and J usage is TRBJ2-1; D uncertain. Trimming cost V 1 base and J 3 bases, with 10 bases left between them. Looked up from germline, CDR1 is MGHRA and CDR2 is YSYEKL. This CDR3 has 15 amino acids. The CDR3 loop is CASSQAVQIYNEQFF. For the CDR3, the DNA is TGCGCCAGCAGCCAAGCGGTCCAGATCTACAATGAGCAGTTCTTC.